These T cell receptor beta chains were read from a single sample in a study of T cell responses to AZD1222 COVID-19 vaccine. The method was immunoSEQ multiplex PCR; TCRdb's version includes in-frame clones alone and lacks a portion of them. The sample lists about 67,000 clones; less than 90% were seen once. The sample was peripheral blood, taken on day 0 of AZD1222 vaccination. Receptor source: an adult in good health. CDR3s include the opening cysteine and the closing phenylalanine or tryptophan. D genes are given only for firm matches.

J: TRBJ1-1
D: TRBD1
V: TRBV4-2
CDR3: CASSQDLQGQAFF

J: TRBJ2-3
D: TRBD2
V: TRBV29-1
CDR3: CSVAGGLAGGTDTQYF

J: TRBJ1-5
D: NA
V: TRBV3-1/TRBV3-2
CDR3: CASSQDLTHGQPQHF

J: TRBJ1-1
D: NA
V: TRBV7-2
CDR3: CASSLSKGNTEAFF

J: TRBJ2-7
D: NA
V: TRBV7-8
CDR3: CASSSPTGGILTYEQYF

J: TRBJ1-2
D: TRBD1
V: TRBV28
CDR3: CASSFSRRGGADNYGYTF

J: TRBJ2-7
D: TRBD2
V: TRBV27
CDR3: CASRAGGRYEQYF

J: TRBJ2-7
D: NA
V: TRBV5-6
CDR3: CASSLVRGEQYF

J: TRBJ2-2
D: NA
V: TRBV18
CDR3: CASSPDIAGELFF

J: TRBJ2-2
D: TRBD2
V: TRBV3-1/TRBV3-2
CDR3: CASSQEVIAGGNTGELFF

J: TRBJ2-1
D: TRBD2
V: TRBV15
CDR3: CATSRVAGEYNEQFF

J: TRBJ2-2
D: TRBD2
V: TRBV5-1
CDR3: CASSLARLAGPTGELFF

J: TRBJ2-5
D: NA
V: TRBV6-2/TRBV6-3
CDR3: CASSYVSKTQYF

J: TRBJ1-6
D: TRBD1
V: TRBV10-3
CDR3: CAIKLGGTANSPLHF